This T cell receptor beta chain was found in a study of neoadjuvant anti-PD-1 for oral cavity cancer. Study-level information: Nivolumab at 3 mg/kg was mostly given biweekly, three to four doses, pre-surgery.

Specified time point: after neoadjuvant nivolumab, at surgical resection. Stage II-IVA oral cavity squamous cell carcinoma was new and untreated by systemic or radiation therapy. TCRdb keeps only in-frame clones here, not all; method: immunoSEQ multiplex PCR. The data hold about 23,000 clones, with 25% to 30% observed a single time. The CDR3 loop spans 13 amino acids. From germline, CDR1 is SGHNT and CDR2 YENEEA. Trimming removed 2 bases from V and 7 bases from J, with 8 bases in between. This specimen consisted of tumor tissue, obtained after nivolumab (anti-PD-1) treatment. The clonotype was recovered from a person aged 40-85 years with oral cavity squamous cell carcinoma. The chain uses TRBV11-3 and TRBJ2-2; no definite D call. The chain's CDR3 is CASSLRRFGELFF. The CDR3 bases are TGTGCCAGCAGCTTACGGCGGTTCGGGGAGCTGTTTTTT.